Below, 16 T cell receptor beta chains from the same sample are listed, as sequenced in a study of regulatory T cells in long-lasting Graves disease (dated by TCRdb to about 2021). Preparation of the library involved multiplex PCR. Sequencing instrument: Illumina HiSeq 4000. iRepertoire HTBI primers and Arm-PCR amplification of CDR3 regions were used to construct TCR beta libraries. Starting from the raw public reads, TCRdb applied fastp trimming at Q25, assembled clones with MiXCR and retained in-frame beta chains. Identical CDR3 proteins give one entry, which carries the most common genes and DNA. Here the sample has roughly 350,000 distinct CDR3 sequences; around 15% occur a single time. Together, the top ten hold 20% of the sample. The time point label, as the study defines it: newly diagnosed GD, antithyroid drugs for less than 3 months. RNA was extracted from PBMCs in TRIzol for both TCR sequencing and RNA sequencing.

This sample also belongs to another study, concerning T cells in Graves' hyperthyroidism and ophthalmopathy.

The specimen was peripheral blood mononuclear cells (PBMCs), collected at new diagnosis, from a patient treated with antithyroid drugs. Every receptor here comes from a woman aged 18-30 years with Graves disease. Donor details come from another sample of the same person, matched by shared clones.

This clonotype occurred many times. The J gene is TRBJ1-6, the V gene TRBV12-3 or TRBV12-4; perhaps TRBD1 as D (5 bases). The CDR3 runs 14 residues. The ends were cut back, 1 base at V and 10 bases at J, with 11 bases in the middle. The CDR3 DNA reads as TGTGCCAGCAGTTTAGTGGGGGTTGGATCACCCCTCCACTTT. It specifies CASSLVGVGSPLHF.

The chain is built from TRBV6-1 and TRBJ1-6, with D possibly TRBD1 on 5 matching bases. The CDR3 is made up of 15 amino acids. The germline V and J ends were trimmed by 1 base and 10 bases, with 14 bases remaining between them. Germline CDR1 MNHNS, CDR2 SASEGT. CDR3 loop: CASSEVGGEGSPLHF. The CDR3 coding sequence is TGTGCCAGCAGTGAAGTTGGGGGGGAGGGATCACCCCTCCACTTT.

This clonotype has only a few counts. The chain is built from TRBV27 and TRBJ2-7; a weak D match, TRBD1 (6 bases). The CDR3 covers 13 residues. Germline lookup yields CDR1 MNHEY and CDR2 SMNVEV (reference sequence). The V and J ends lost 7 bases and 2 bases respectively, with 12 bases between them. Here the CDR3 DNA reads TGTGCCAGCACTTCAGGGGCTACCTACGAGCAGTACTTC. Its translation: CASTSGATYEQYF.

This clonotype was counted ten times or more. This chain joins TRBV2 and TRBJ1-2, with 8 bases identical to TRBD1. V was pared by 9 bases and J by 8 bases, with 14 bases of the junction left unmatched. Germline V gene lookup returns CDR1 SNHLY and CDR2 FYNNEI. The CDR3 consists of 14 residues. As DNA, the CDR3 is TGTGCCAGTAATGACAGGGGCTCGACGGTAGGCTACACCTTC. It is translated as CASNDRGSTVGYTF.

In its sample, this clonotype was seen a few times. The chain links TRBV2 to TRBJ2-7, with TRBD1 matching 7 bases. Germline lookup yields CDR1 SNHLY and CDR2 FYNNEI. V shed 7 bases and J 4 bases; nucleotides not matched to a gene: 7. The CDR3 is made up of 13 amino acids. For the CDR3, the DNA is TGTGCCAGCATGCGCAGGGGGATGTACGAGCAGTACTTC. Translation gives CASMRRGMYEQYF.

This clonotype was recorded a few times. The chain couples TRBV19 to TRBJ1-5; no firm D call. The CDR3 has 14 residues. The germline V gene has CDR1 LNHDA and CDR2 SQIVND (reference sequence). Trimming took off 5 bases at V and 13 bases at J, with 21 bases between the two ends. CDR3 DNA sequence: TGTGCCAGTAGTCCTATCCATGACCCCCACGCTCAGCATTTT. Encoded protein: CASSPIHDPHAQHF. Together with reference TRBV19 and TRBJ1-5, the CDR3 gives the full variable domain: DGGITQSPKYLFRKEGQNVTLSCEQNLNHDAMYWYRQDPGQGLRLIYYSQIVNDFQKGDIAEGYSVSREKKESFPLTVTSAQKNPTAFYLCASSPIHDPHAQHFGDGTRLSIL.

The chain is built from TRBV4-1 and TRBJ2-3; D not resolved. The CDR3 consists of 14 residues. In germline, CDR1 is MGHRA, CDR2 YSYEKL. V was cut by 0 bases and J by 3 bases, with 7 bases left in between. The CDR3 protein is CASSQDQKTDTQYF. The CDR3 DNA is TGCGCCAGCAGCCAAGATCAGAAAACAGATACGCAGTATTTT.

The chain carries TRBV5-4 and TRBJ1-6, with D possibly TRBD1 on 6 matching bases. The V end was cut by 7 bases, the J end by 1 base, with 21 bases between. CDR3 length: 18 residues. CDR1 and CDR2 from the germline V gene are SGHNT and YYREEE (reference sequence). The CDR3 loop reads CASGIKTGVGSYNSPLHF. The CDR3, as DNA: TGTGCCAGCGGGATTAAGACAGGAGTTGGATCCTATAATTCACCCCTCCACTTT.

Regarding this clonotype: This may stem from a read error, because a much larger clone lies one nucleotide away. The genes are TRBV20-1 and TRBJ2-1; 14 bases line up with TRBD2. Germline CDR1 and CDR2: DFQATT and SNEGSKA (reference sequence). CDR3 length: 18 amino acids. The CDR3 protein is CSARGGGLAGEMYNERFF. In nucleotides, the CDR3 is TGCAGTGCTAGGGGGGGGGGACTAGCGGGAGAAATGTACAATGAGCGGTTCTTC.

Only a few counts were recorded for this clonotype. One end of the junction is discordant with germline, which a read error may explain. The J gene is TRBJ1-1, the V gene TRBV6-1; D ambiguous. The germline V gene has CDR1 MNHNS and CDR2 SASEGT. CDR3 length: 13 residues. The chain's CDR3 is CAGRTGVNTEAFF. DNA of the CDR3: TGTGCCGGCAGGACTGGGGTGAACACTGAAGCTTTCTTT.

Ten or more counts support this clonotype. The genes are TRBV3-1 and TRBJ2-3; no reliable D call. This CDR3 spans 17 amino acids. The V end was cut by 3 bases, the J end by 9 bases, with 25 bases between. Germline lookup yields CDR1 LGHDT and CDR2 YNNKEL (reference sequence). This CDR3 reads CASSHDPWQVENQTQYF. DNA of the CDR3: TGTGCCAGCAGCCACGACCCGTGGCAGGTTGAGAACCAAACGCAGTATTTT.

This clonotype was observed at least ten times. The chain has TRBV19 and TRBJ1-1; TRBD1 matches at 7 bases. There are 12 residues in the CDR3. Germline-derived CDR1 and CDR2 are LNHDA and SQIVND (reference sequence). After removal of 5 bases from V and 7 bases from J, the junction contained 4 bases not matched to a gene. CDR3 in DNA: TGTGCCAGTAGTTCCCGGGACAGTGAAGCTTTCTTT. It encodes CASSSRDSEAFF.

The chain employs TRBV5-5 and TRBJ1-2; tentative D call: TRBD1 (5 bases). The V and J ends lost 2 bases and 4 bases respectively, with 9 bases between them. CDR1 is SGHKS, CDR2 YYEKEE, per germline (reference sequence). CDR3 length: 13 amino acids. CDR3 loop: CASSFPDSYGYTF. CDR3 bases: TGTGCCAGCAGCTTCCCCGACAGCTATGGCTACACCTTC.

This clonotype has a count of ten or more. CDR3 region: CASSSSLDEQYF. CDR3 DNA sequence: TGTGCCAGCTCGTCCAGTCTGGACGAGCAGTACTTC. V is TRBV18 and J is TRBJ2-7; D unresolved. The CDR3 totals 12 residues. Germline-derived CDR1 and CDR2 are KGHSH and LQKENI. The V and J ends lost 6 bases and 5 bases respectively, with 11 bases between them.

This clonotype was recorded at least ten times. V is TRBV12-3 or TRBV12-4 and J is TRBJ2-7, with 10 bases that match TRBD2. Unmatched junction bases numbered 7, after V lost 6 bases and J lost 5 bases. CDR3 size: 14 residues. The CDR3, as DNA: TGTGCCAGCAGGGTGTTCGGGACTAGCGACGAGCAGTACTTC. It codes for CASRVFGTSDEQYF.

As for this clonotype: It may be a read error: a sequence one base away is much more abundant. The chain carries TRBV30 and TRBJ1-5; D gene uncertain. CDR1 GTSNPN and CDR2 SVGIG come from the germline V gene (reference sequence). CDR3 size: 13 residues. The CDR3 here is CARSEQEDQPQHF. CDR3 coding DNA: TGTGCCCGGAGTGAGCAGGAGGATCAGCCCCAGCATTTT.